Sequencing of this T cell receptor beta chain was carried out in a study of identical twins. Study-wide points: Twins shared beta out-of-frame sequences in excess, but this excess was weaker. Insertion counts were lower in abundant cord blood beta clonotypes, a trend that memory repertoires did not show. Zero-insertion results could be subject to partial confounding by invariant MAIT and iNKT cells.

Turning to this clonotype: Its antigen is still unknown. Germline is not matched at one junction end, which may reflect a read error.

The CDR3 sequence is 14 residues long. Germline loops: CDR1 SGHDT, CDR2 YYEEEE. Unique molecular identifiers were present on the cDNA, which also gained a universal primer site by template switching. TCRdb ran MiXCR on the 5' RACE reads and lists one entry per CDR3 protein. The data show nearly 900,000 distinct CDR3 sequences, 9% to 15% seen once. The sample also formed part of further work on yellow fever vaccine responses in identical twins.

The clonotype was recovered from a woman younger than 30 in good health. Sequenced sample: PBMCs. This chain links TRBV5-6 with TRBJ2-1, with 7 bases lining up with TRBD2. The CDR3 region is CAISTPLGGSEQFF. The DNA for the CDR3 is TGTGCCATCAGCACCCCTCTCGGCGGGAGTGAGCAGTTCTTC. Complete variable domain (other parts from reference TRBV5-6 and TRBJ2-1): DAGVTQSPTHLIKTRGQQVTLRCSPKSGHDTVSWYQQALGQGPQFIFQYYEEEERQRGNFPDRFSGHQFPNYSSELNVNALLLGDSALYLCAISTPLGGSEQFFGPGTRLTVL.